The source of this T cell receptor beta chain is a study of CD8 T cells in Susac syndrome. CD8+ and CD4+ T cells taken from blood had their TCR beta sequenced. The patients with Susac syndrome were individuals who fulfilled the recently defined diagnostic criteria for disease that was either definite or probable. RNA amounts of roughly 0.5 to 1 ug underwent reverse transcription with random hexamers. Amplification of the TCR beta CDR3 was carried out by immunoSEQ multiplex PCR, which spanned a total of 54 Vbeta and 13 Jbeta segments. TCRdb reanalysed the immunoSEQ multiplex PCR reads using MiXCR and keeps one entry per CDR3 protein. The sample yields around 150,000 distinct CDR3 sequences, more than 85% seen once. Germline-derived CDR1 and CDR2 are DFQATT and SNEGSKA (reference sequence). The V and J ends lost 8 bases and 0 bases respectively, with 14 bases between them. The CDR3 extends over 14 amino acids.

The receptor was isolated from a human donor with Susac syndrome. V usage is TRBV20-1 and J usage is TRBJ1-5; D unclear. Sequenced: CD8+ T cells from PBMCs. The CDR3 DNA is TGCAGTCCAGCCGCGGTATTTAGCAATCAGCCCCAGCATTTT. This translates into CSPAAVFSNQPQHF.